A selection of T cell receptor beta chains follows, all from one sample in a study of T cell responses to AZD1222 COVID-19 vaccine. The assay was immunoSEQ multiplex PCR, and TCRdb's table has in-frame clones only and misses some. The sample has 130,000 to 150,000 clones, around nine tenths seen once. Sequenced material: peripheral blood, taken on day 0 of AZD1222 vaccination. Receptors originate from an adult in good health. The CDR3 runs from the conserved cysteine through the conserved F or W. Fields, in order: V gene, clone size, J gene, D gene, CDR3 protein, CDR3 DNA. The D gene is left open where the match is weak. Only some rows state a clone size, as once, few, many or a class for expanded clones.

v_gene: TRBV11-2
abundance: NA
j_gene: TRBJ1-3
d_gene: NA
CDR3aa: CASSLVGRNTIYF
CDR3nt: TGTGCCAGCAGCTTAGTTGGGAGGAACACCATATATTTT

v_gene: TRBV27
abundance: NA
j_gene: TRBJ1-2
d_gene: NA
CDR3aa: CASSLLGQLRDGYTF
CDR3nt: TGTGCCAGCAGCCTCCTGGGACAACTCAGGGATGGCTACACCTTC

v_gene: TRBV7-8
abundance: NA
j_gene: TRBJ1-2
d_gene: TRBD1
CDR3aa: CASSLDDRGRGYTF
CDR3nt: TGTGCCAGCAGCTTAGATGACAGGGGACGGGGCTACACCTTC

v_gene: TRBV10-3
abundance: NA
j_gene: TRBJ2-3
d_gene: TRBD2
CDR3aa: CAIMRGTSFPDTQYF
CDR3nt: TGTGCCATCATGAGGGGGACTAGTTTCCCAGATACGCAGTATTTT

v_gene: TRBV6-5
abundance: few
j_gene: TRBJ1-4
d_gene: NA
CDR3aa: CASSYEGPFEKLFF
CDR3nt: TGTGCCAGCAGTTACGAGGGGCCGTTTGAAAAACTGTTTTTT

v_gene: TRBV7-3
abundance: NA
j_gene: TRBJ2-1
d_gene: NA
CDR3aa: CASSPRSGHNEQFF
CDR3nt: TGTGCCAGCAGCCCACGTTCCGGTCACAATGAGCAGTTCTTC

v_gene: TRBV2
abundance: NA
j_gene: TRBJ1-5
d_gene: NA
CDR3aa: CASSDQGFNQPQHF
CDR3nt: TGTGCCAGCAGTGATCAAGGGTTCAATCAGCCCCAGCATTTT

v_gene: TRBV7-3
abundance: NA
j_gene: TRBJ2-7
d_gene: NA
CDR3aa: CASSLRANYEQYF
CDR3nt: TGTGCCAGCAGCTTAAGGGCAAACTACGAGCAGTACTTC

v_gene: TRBV13
abundance: NA
j_gene: TRBJ1-1
d_gene: NA
CDR3aa: CASSRGVVAFF
CDR3nt: TGTGCCAGCAGCCGGGGGGTTGTGGCTTTCTTT

v_gene: TRBV7-2
abundance: NA
j_gene: TRBJ2-7
d_gene: NA
CDR3aa: CASSSVAEAYEQYF
CDR3nt: TGTGCCAGCAGCTCCGTAGCGGAAGCCTACGAGCAGTACTTC

v_gene: TRBV4-2
abundance: NA
j_gene: TRBJ1-2
d_gene: TRBD1
CDR3aa: CASSQDIGTGYGYTF
CDR3nt: TGTGCCAGCAGCCAAGATATCGGGACAGGGTATGGCTACACCTTC

v_gene: TRBV4-2
abundance: NA
j_gene: TRBJ2-2
d_gene: NA
CDR3aa: CASSLRLDYLAGELFF
CDR3nt: TGTGCCAGCAGCCTGCGACTAGACTATCTCGCCGGGGAGCTGTTTTTT

v_gene: TRBV5-1
abundance: few
j_gene: TRBJ2-3
d_gene: NA
CDR3aa: CASSLGGADTQYF
CDR3nt: TGCGCCAGCAGCTTGGGGGGCGCAGATACGCAGTATTTT

v_gene: TRBV7-3
abundance: NA
j_gene: TRBJ2-1
d_gene: TRBD1
CDR3aa: CASARDRGQYEQFF
CDR3nt: TGTGCCAGCGCCCGGGACAGGGGGCAATATGAGCAGTTCTTC

v_gene: TRBV5-4
abundance: NA
j_gene: TRBJ2-3
d_gene: NA
CDR3aa: CASSPGLLTSAGSDTQYF
CDR3nt: TGTGCCAGCAGCCCAGGACTACTGACTAGTGCTGGCTCAGATACGCAGTATTTT

v_gene: TRBV9
abundance: NA
j_gene: TRBJ1-2
d_gene: TRBD1
CDR3aa: CASSVASGQLNYGYTF
CDR3nt: TGTGCCAGCAGCGTAGCCTCGGGACAGCTTAACTATGGCTACACCTTC

v_gene: TRBV27
abundance: NA
j_gene: TRBJ1-5
d_gene: NA
CDR3aa: CASGKGPSQPQHF
CDR3nt: TGTGCCAGCGGTAAAGGCCCTAGTCAGCCCCAGCATTTT

v_gene: TRBV5-4
abundance: NA
j_gene: TRBJ2-1
d_gene: NA
CDR3aa: CASSLQLSATYNEQFF
CDR3nt: TGTGCCAGCAGCTTGCAGCTATCTGCGACATACAATGAGCAGTTCTTC

v_gene: TRBV4-1
abundance: NA
j_gene: TRBJ1-4
d_gene: TRBD1
CDR3aa: CASSHVTGEPNEKLFF
CDR3nt: TGCGCCAGCAGCCACGTAACAGGGGAGCCTAATGAAAAACTGTTTTTT

v_gene: TRBV5-1
abundance: once
j_gene: TRBJ1-6
d_gene: NA
CDR3aa: CASSLTWSSPLHF
CDR3nt: TGCGCCAGCAGCTTGACGTGGAGCTCACCCCTCCACTTT

v_gene: TRBV5-1
abundance: NA
j_gene: TRBJ1-4
d_gene: NA
CDR3aa: CASSPDTVKLFF
CDR3nt: TGCGCCAGCAGCCCAGACACCGTAAAACTGTTTTTT

v_gene: TRBV7-9
abundance: NA
j_gene: TRBJ2-3
d_gene: NA
CDR3aa: CASRRGPGTDTQYF
CDR3nt: TGTGCCAGCAGGCGGGGTCCGGGCACAGATACGCAGTATTTT

v_gene: TRBV9
abundance: NA
j_gene: TRBJ2-5
d_gene: NA
CDR3aa: CASSVHNQETQYF
CDR3nt: TGTGCCAGCAGCGTCCACAACCAAGAGACCCAGTACTTC

v_gene: TRBV20-1
abundance: NA
j_gene: TRBJ1-2
d_gene: NA
CDR3aa: CSYKPYLGYTF
CDR3nt: TGCAGTTACAAACCGTACCTTGGCTACACCTTC

v_gene: TRBV4-3
abundance: NA
j_gene: TRBJ1-3
d_gene: NA
CDR3aa: CASSQGNEDSPGNTIYF
CDR3nt: TGCGCCAGCAGCCAAGGCAACGAAGATTCCCCTGGAAACACCATATATTTT

v_gene: TRBV6-2/TRBV6-3
abundance: once
j_gene: TRBJ2-1
d_gene: NA
CDR3aa: CASSQFNEQFF
CDR3nt: TGTGCCAGCAGCCAGTTTAATGAGCAGTTCTTC

v_gene: TRBV7-8
abundance: NA
j_gene: TRBJ2-1
d_gene: TRBD1
CDR3aa: CASSPYPPDRGFYNEQFF
CDR3nt: TGTGCCAGCAGCCCCTACCCTCCTGACAGGGGCTTTTACAATGAGCAGTTCTTC

v_gene: TRBV11-2
abundance: NA
j_gene: TRBJ2-2
d_gene: TRBD2
CDR3aa: CASSLLAGDTGELFF
CDR3nt: TGTGCCAGCAGCTTACTAGCGGGAGACACCGGGGAGCTGTTTTTT

v_gene: TRBV7-2
abundance: NA
j_gene: TRBJ2-1
d_gene: TRBD2
CDR3aa: CASSLGASGGNEQFF
CDR3nt: TGTGCCAGCAGCTTAGGGGCTAGCGGAGGGAATGAGCAGTTCTTC

v_gene: TRBV27
abundance: NA
j_gene: TRBJ1-6
d_gene: TRBD1
CDR3aa: CASRRQTTGGASYNSPLHF
CDR3nt: TGTGCCAGCAGGAGACAGACGACAGGGGGCGCCTCCTATAATTCACCCCTCCACTTT

v_gene: TRBV27
abundance: NA
j_gene: TRBJ1-6
d_gene: NA
CDR3aa: CASSNRGGSPLHF
CDR3nt: TGTGCCAGCAGCAATCGGGGTGGTTCACCCCTCCACTTT

v_gene: TRBV4-1
abundance: NA
j_gene: TRBJ2-3
d_gene: TRBD2
CDR3aa: CASSRIPYSGTYSTDTQYF
CDR3nt: TGCGCCAGCAGCCGAATCCCTTATAGCGGGACTTATAGCACAGATACGCAGTATTTT

v_gene: TRBV28
abundance: NA
j_gene: TRBJ2-3
d_gene: NA
CDR3aa: CASSLTPLGTDTQYF
CDR3nt: TGTGCCAGCAGTTTAACTCCCCTGGGCACAGATACGCAGTATTTT

v_gene: TRBV7-7
abundance: NA
j_gene: TRBJ2-1
d_gene: TRBD1
CDR3aa: CASSFGALGQGGNEQFF
CDR3nt: TGTGCTAGCAGCTTTGGTGCTTTAGGACAGGGAGGCAATGAGCAGTTCTTC

v_gene: TRBV7-2
abundance: NA
j_gene: TRBJ2-7
d_gene: NA
CDR3aa: CASSFTTSLEQYF
CDR3nt: TGTGCCAGCAGCTTTACTACGTCTTTGGAGCAGTACTTC

v_gene: TRBV18
abundance: NA
j_gene: TRBJ1-6
d_gene: TRBD1
CDR3aa: CASSPGRGPRSPLHF
CDR3nt: TGTGCCAGCTCACCCGGCAGGGGGCCTCGGTCACCCCTCCACTTT

v_gene: TRBV7-9
abundance: NA
j_gene: TRBJ1-4
d_gene: TRBD1
CDR3aa: CASSPKGALATNEKLFF
CDR3nt: TGTGCCAGCAGCCCAAAGGGGGCATTGGCAACTAATGAAAAACTGTTTTTT

v_gene: TRBV24-1
abundance: NA
j_gene: TRBJ2-3
d_gene: TRBD1
CDR3aa: CATQGDRGTDTQYF
CDR3nt: TGTGCCACTCAAGGGGACAGGGGGACAGATACGCAGTATTTT

v_gene: TRBV5-4
abundance: NA
j_gene: TRBJ2-3
d_gene: NA
CDR3aa: CASSLWPLASSTDTQYF
CDR3nt: TGTGCCAGCAGCTTGTGGCCCCTAGCGTCTAGCACAGATACGCAGTATTTT

v_gene: TRBV2
abundance: NA
j_gene: TRBJ1-4
d_gene: NA
CDR3aa: CASTPVGARPTNEKLFF
CDR3nt: TGTGCCAGCACGCCGGTTGGAGCCCGTCCGACTAATGAAAAACTGTTTTTT

v_gene: TRBV3-1/TRBV3-2
abundance: NA
j_gene: TRBJ2-3
d_gene: NA
CDR3aa: CASSDSTDTQYF
CDR3nt: TGTGCCAGCAGCGATAGCACAGATACGCAGTATTTT

v_gene: TRBV28
abundance: NA
j_gene: TRBJ1-3
d_gene: NA
CDR3aa: CASRWPGGLGNTIYF
CDR3nt: TGTGCCAGCAGGTGGCCGGGAGGCCTCGGAAACACCATATATTTT

v_gene: TRBV6-5
abundance: once
j_gene: TRBJ2-2
d_gene: NA
CDR3aa: CASSYSRRTGELFF
CDR3nt: TGTGCCAGCAGTTACTCGAGGAGAACCGGGGAGCTGTTTTTT

v_gene: TRBV2
abundance: few
j_gene: TRBJ1-5
d_gene: NA
CDR3aa: CASSDPSQEHQPQHF
CDR3nt: TGTGCCAGCAGTGACCCCTCGCAGGAACATCAGCCCCAGCATTTT

v_gene: TRBV5-1
abundance: NA
j_gene: TRBJ2-7
d_gene: NA
CDR3aa: CASSAMEGLHEQYF
CDR3nt: TGCGCCAGCAGCGCCATGGAGGGACTCCACGAGCAGTACTTC